The source of this T cell receptor (beta chain) is a study of post-analysis software for immune sequencing data. Across the whole study: Recorded disease courses covered relapsing-remitting, secondary progressive and progressive-relapsing multiple sclerosis. Some patients had no subtype annotation. Overall study results and limits: F measure grouped same-batch samples tightly together. In patients, roughly 5 TRBV segments were more frequent than in controls, with TRBV5-6, TRBV5-1 and TRBV20-1 among them. Significantly lower normalized Chao1 diversity was found in patients with multiple sclerosis relative to controls.

The CDR3 has 19 amino acids. Germline V CDR1 and CDR2: MDHEN, SYDVKM. Trimming cost V 5 bases and J 3 bases; bases outside gene matches: 19. In regard to this clonotype: Its antigen is still unknown.

Incorporated into the TCR beta cDNA libraries were unique molecular identifiers, which served to reduce PCR and sequencing biases. TCRdb reprocessed the PCR reads via MiXCR and lists one record per CDR3 protein. Among 700,000 to 900,000 distinct CDR3 sequences, around 45% were seen once, and the ten largest hold approximately 4.4%. Sequences were obtained from blood. This TCR derives from a girl aged 5 to 17 with multiple sclerosis. The gene calls are TRBV28 and TRBJ2-3, with TRBD2 matching 8 bases. For the CDR3, the DNA is TGTGCCAGCAGTCCTCACGGGCGGGCGGGAGGTTCGAGAACAGATACGCAGTATTTT. The encoded protein is CASSPHGRAGGSRTDTQYF.